A selection of T cell receptor beta chains follows, all from one sample in a study of T-cell memory formation after mild COVID-19. TCRdb reanalysed the 5' RACE reads using MiXCR and keeps one entry per CDR3 protein. The sample shows under 35,000 distinct CDR3 sequences, roughly 21% of them seen only once. Material for sequencing was PBMCs or a T cell subset sorted from them (not recorded which). The receptor set was obtained from an adult who had mild COVID-19 (a few samples of this study predate the infection). Cell type and time point are not known. The CDR3 runs from the conserved cysteine through the conserved F or W. The order of the fields is V gene, D gene, clone size, J gene, CDR3 DNA, CDR3 protein. The D gene is left open where the match is weak. Some rows have no size entry. The others give once, few or many, or a class for an expanded clone.

TRBV3-1	.	many	TRBJ2-2	TGTGCCAGCAGCCAAGATCGACTAGTCCGGGAGCTGTTTTTT	CASSQDRLVRELFF
TRBV25-1	.	.	TRBJ2-7	TGTGCCAGCAGTGTGGCAGGGGAAGCCGTATGCTACGAGCAGTACTTC	CASSVAGEAVCYEQYF
TRBV7-9	.	many	TRBJ2-7	TGTGCCAGCAGGTCCCTCGGGACTTCCAGCTCCTTCTCCTACGAGCAGTACTTC	CASRSLGTSSSFSYEQYF
TRBV12-3/TRBV12-4	.	many	TRBJ1-6	TGTGCCAGCAGCGAGTCGAATTCACCCCTCCACTTT	CASSESNSPLHF
TRBV7-3	.	many	TRBJ2-5	TGTGCCAGCAGCTCAATGGGGGGACAAGAGACCCAGTACTTC	CASSSMGGQETQYF
TRBV24-1	.	once	TRBJ2-1	TGTGCCACCAGTGCTAGGGGACTCTTCTCCTACAATGAGCAGTTCTTC	CATSARGLFSYNEQFF
TRBV24-1	.	many	TRBJ1-1	TGTGCCACCACCTTAAAGAGGGGGAACACTGAAGCTTTCTTT	CATTLKRGNTEAFF
TRBV10-3	TRBD2	many	TRBJ2-1	TGTGCCATCAGTGAGTCTTTGACTAGCGGGAGTCCCAATGAGCAGTTCTTC	CAISESLTSGSPNEQFF
TRBV6-6	.	.	TRBJ1-1	TGTGCCAGCAGTTACTTACCTGGGGAGGCCGTAAACACTGAAGCTTTCTTT	CASSYLPGEAVNTEAFF
TRBV19	TRBD1	once	TRBJ1-1	TGTGCCAGTAGTTTCGGACAGGGAGGTCCGAACACTGAAGCTTTCTTT	CASSFGQGGPNTEAFF
TRBV10-3	TRBD1	many	TRBJ1-6	TGTGCCATCAGTGAGCCTACAGGGGTCGATAATTCACCCCTCCACTTT	CAISEPTGVDNSPLHF
TRBV20-1	TRBD2	many	TRBJ2-5	TGCAGTGCTCTTCCGGGACTAGCCTTTGAGACCCAGTACTTC	CSALPGLAFETQYF
TRBV5-1	TRBD1	many	TRBJ1-1	TGCGCCAGCAGCTTGAGGACAGGGGGCATCCTGAACACTGAAGCTTTCTTT	CASSLRTGGILNTEAFF